This T cell receptor beta chain comes out of a study of blood T cell repertoires in COVID-19. About the research overall: Samples of COVID-19 (acute and convalescent) were obtained from the United States, Italy and Spain. In each case, the material was cDNA or gDNA derived from T cells, B-cell-depleted T cells, or PBMCs.

Original analysis: From reference gene primer amplification, estimates of nucleated cell counts were derived. The repertoire was sequenced with immunoSEQ multiplex PCR; TCRdb's copy has only in-frame clones and lacks some. Clone size and V and J calls were adopted from that table, with D and trimming inferred from the DNA. The sample carries some 87,000 clones, around 81% recorded once. Germline trimming cut 8 bases from V and 4 bases from J; bases unmatched to any gene: 7. CDR1 is SEHNR, CDR2 FQNEAQ, per germline (reference sequence). The CDR3 extends over 13 amino acids. The sequenced material came from peripheral blood. The J gene is TRBJ2-7, the V gene TRBV7-9; 8 bases align to TRBD1. This receptor was obtained from a man aged 50 or older who had recovered from COVID-19. The CDR3 coding sequence is TGTGCCAGCGGTGGGACAGGTTTTTACGAGCAGTACTTC. It is translated as CASGGTGFYEQYF.